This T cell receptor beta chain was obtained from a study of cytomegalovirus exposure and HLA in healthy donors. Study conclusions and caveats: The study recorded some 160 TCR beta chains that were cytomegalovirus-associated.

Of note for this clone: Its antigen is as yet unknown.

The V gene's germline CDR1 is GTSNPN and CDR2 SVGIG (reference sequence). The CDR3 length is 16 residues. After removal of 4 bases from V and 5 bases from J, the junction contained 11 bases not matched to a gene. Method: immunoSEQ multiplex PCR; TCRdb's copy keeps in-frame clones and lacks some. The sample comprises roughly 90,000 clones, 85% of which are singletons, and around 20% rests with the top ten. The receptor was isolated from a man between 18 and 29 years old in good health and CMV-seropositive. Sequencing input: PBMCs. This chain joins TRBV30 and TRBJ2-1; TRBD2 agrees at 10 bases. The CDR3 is CAWTLSSGGPNNEQFF. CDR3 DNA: TGTGCCTGGACTCTTAGTAGCGGGGGGCCCAACAATGAGCAGTTCTTC.